This is a list of T cell receptor beta chains from one sample in a study of cytotoxic CD8 clonotypes in ibrutinib-treated CLL. Generated by immunoSEQ multiplex PCR, the TCRdb table keeps only in-frame clones and is missing some. Among roughly 200,000 clones listed, 65% to 80% were seen once. The sample in question was PBMCs, obtained after 12 months of ibrutinib treatment. The receptors derive from a human donor with chronic lymphocytic leukemia. CDR3s include the opening cysteine and the closing phenylalanine or tryptophan. D genes are given only for firm matches. Clone size, where shown, is once, few, many, or a class for clones that have expanded.

cdr3_aa cdr3_nt clone_size j_call d_call v_call
CSTPGQGAGDTQYF TGCAGCACGCCCGGGCAGGGGGCGGGAGATACGCAGTATTTT many TRBJ2-3 TRBD1 TRBV29-1
CASSFGDRGRSNEKLFF TGCGCCAGCAGCTTTGGGGACAGGGGTCGATCCAATGAAAAACTGTTTTTT once TRBJ1-4 TRBD1 TRBV5-1
CASSYEGDAEKLFF TGTGCCAGCAGTTACGAGGGGGATGCTGAAAAACTGTTTTTT NA TRBJ1-4 NA TRBV6-5
CASSESGTGAEKLFF TGTGCCAGCAGTGAGAGCGGGACAGGGGCTGAAAAACTGTTTTTT NA TRBJ1-4 TRBD1 TRBV6-1
CASSYPRDRGNTEAFF TGTGCCAGCAGTTACCCTCGCGACAGGGGGAACACTGAAGCTTTCTTT NA TRBJ1-1 TRBD1 TRBV6-5
CASSVLPGAGGYTF TGTGCCAGCAGCGTATTGCCCGGGGCAGGTGGCTACACCTTC few TRBJ1-2 NA TRBV9
CASSLEENTEAFF TGTGCCAGCAGCTTAGAGGAGAACACTGAAGCTTTCTTT NA TRBJ1-1 NA TRBV7-9
CASSLDTRLTEAFF TGTGCCAGCAGCTTGGACACTAGGCTCACTGAAGCTTTCTTT NA TRBJ1-1 NA TRBV5-4
CAWSGQGASGNTIYF TGTGCCTGGAGTGGACAGGGGGCGTCTGGAAACACCATATATTTT NA TRBJ1-3 TRBD1 TRBV30
CASSPRQSDEQFF TGTGCCAGCTCACCACGGCAGTCGGATGAGCAGTTCTTC NA TRBJ2-1 NA TRBV18
CAWSVAGNQPQHF TGTGCCTGGAGTGTGGCGGGCAATCAGCCCCAGCATTTT NA TRBJ1-5 NA TRBV30
CASSLQDASPLHF TGTGCCAGCAGTTTACAGGATGCTTCACCCCTCCACTTT NA TRBJ1-6 NA TRBV27
CASRGSSGLSTDTQYF TGTGCCAGCAGGGGTTCTAGCGGGCTCAGCACAGATACGCAGTATTTT NA TRBJ2-3 TRBD2 TRBV2
CASSSYPGTPGNTIYF TGTGCCAGCAGTTCGTATCCCGGGACCCCTGGAAACACCATATATTTT once TRBJ1-3 NA TRBV27
CASNPGVGGEQYF TGTGCCAGCAACCCGGGGGTAGGCGGCGAGCAGTACTTC NA TRBJ2-7 NA TRBV9
CASSVDRSAKETQYF TGTGCCAGCAGTGTGGACAGGTCGGCGAAAGAGACCCAGTACTTC few TRBJ2-5 TRBD1 TRBV6-1
CASSPGTVQETQYF TGTGCCAGCAGCCCAGGGACAGTTCAAGAGACCCAGTACTTC NA TRBJ2-5 TRBD1 TRBV7-2
CASSLDRAEKLFF TGTGCCAGCTCATTGGACAGGGCTGAAAAACTGTTTTTT NA TRBJ1-4 TRBD1 TRBV18
CASRTPGGGYTF TGTGCCAGCAGGACGCCGGGCGGTGGCTACACCTTC NA TRBJ1-2 NA TRBV6-5
CASSQEPSGSTDTQYF TGCGCCAGCAGCCAAGAACCTAGCGGGAGCACAGATACGCAGTATTTT NA TRBJ2-3 TRBD2 TRBV4-1
CASSDNGAPGNSPLHF TGTGCCAGCAGTGATAATGGGGCGCCGGGTAATTCACCCCTCCACTTT NA TRBJ1-6 NA TRBV2
CASSSTQGGRGYTF TGTGCCAGCAGCTCGACTCAGGGGGGCCGTGGCTACACCTTC few TRBJ1-2 TRBD1 TRBV11-2
CASSDLPQRSEQYF TGTGCCAGCAGTGACCTCCCCCAAAGGAGCGAGCAGTACTTC NA TRBJ2-7 NA TRBV25-1
CASSLYYGNQPQHF TGTGCCAGCAGCTTATACTACGGCAATCAGCCCCAGCATTTT NA TRBJ1-5 NA TRBV7-2
CAWSQDRVNTEAFF TGTGCCTGGAGTCAGGACAGGGTGAACACTGAAGCTTTCTTT few TRBJ1-1 TRBD1 TRBV30
CASMGQSNQPQHF TGTGCCAGCATGGGACAGAGCAATCAGCCCCAGCATTTT few TRBJ1-5 TRBD1 TRBV2
CASSLVGSGVAYNEQFF TGCGCCAGCAGCTTGGTCGGTAGCGGGGTTGCCTACAATGAGCAGTTCTTC NA TRBJ2-1 TRBD2 TRBV5-1
CASGGGPPLLNEQFF TGTGCCAGTGGGGGGGGACCGCCCCTTTTAAATGAGCAGTTCTTC NA TRBJ2-1 TRBD2 TRBV9
CASSDGSQSDTQYF TGTGCCAGCAGTGACGGGAGTCAGTCAGATACGCAGTATTTT NA TRBJ2-3 NA TRBV25-1